The sequence of this TCR beta chain was determined in a study of shared clonotypes between healthy human individuals. Study-wide points: The four-donor shared clonotypes exceeded non-shared clonotypes in generation probability, with non-shared ones scoring lower. A generally larger estimated richness was seen in naive subsets than in memory subsets.

Trimming took 6 bases from V and 5 from J, leaving 13 bases between them. The length of the CDR3 is 13 residues. Looked up from germline, CDR1 is MDHEN and CDR2 is SYDVKM. Each of the donors was a healthy adult who was HIV-negative and had not had a recent acute infection or vaccination. Profiled with immunoSEQ multiplex PCR; TCRdb holds only in-frame clones, not every one. The sample carries about 1.1 million clones, around 78% recorded once. As regards this clone: The target antigen is unknown.

Sequenced input: memory CD4+ T cells from PBMCs. Subset given: CD45RA-negative fraction. The chain uses TRBV28 and TRBJ2-5; weak D call: TRBD2 (6 bases). This receptor was taken from a man aged 18 to 29 in good health. Some clones in this sample may be carry-over from other donors' samples. CDR3 region: CASSPAGTETQYF. The CDR3 DNA follows: TGTGCCAGCAGCCCCGCGGGGACCGAGACCCAGTACTTC.